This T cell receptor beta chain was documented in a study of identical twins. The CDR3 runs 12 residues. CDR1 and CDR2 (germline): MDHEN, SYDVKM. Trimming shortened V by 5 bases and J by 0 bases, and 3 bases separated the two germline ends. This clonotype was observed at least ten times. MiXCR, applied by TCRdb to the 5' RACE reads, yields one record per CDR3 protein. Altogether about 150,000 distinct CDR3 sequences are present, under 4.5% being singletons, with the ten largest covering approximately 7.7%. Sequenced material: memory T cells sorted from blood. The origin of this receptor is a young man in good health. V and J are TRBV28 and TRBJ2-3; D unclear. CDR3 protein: CASSRSTDTQYF. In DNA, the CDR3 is TGTGCCAGCAGTCGGAGCACAGATACGCAGTATTTT.